These 10 T cell receptor beta chains share one sample of origin, sequenced in a study of vaccination effects on CD4 cells after COVID-19 (dated by TCRdb to about 2022). In the ViraFEST assay, PBMC were stimulated with viral peptide pools, and antigen-specific CD4+ T cell clonotypes were then identified by expansion using TCR sequencing. After less than eleven days of culture, CD4+ T cells were isolated with the EasySep CD4+ T cell isolation kit. Two doses of either the BNT162b2 or the mRNA-1273 mRNA SARS-CoV-2 vaccine were administered to participants. Libraries came from the immunoSEQ multiplex PCR assay. The table comes from immuneACCESS by way of TCRdb, which keeps in-frame sequences with V and J called. Part of the clones is missing from these tables; in studies checked, under half for an unresolved V gene and the rest for unknown reasons. Counted in this sample were some 24,000 clones; about three quarters of them appeared once. Clones ranked in the top ten supply around 25% of the sample.

Their antigen targets remain unknown. Material: CD4+ T cells from PBMCs cultured with HCoV-NL63 spike peptides, obtained after COVID-19 vaccination. Reading the label with the study, this specimen's cell subset or site is: HCoV-NL63 spike overlapping peptide pool stimulation. These receptors came from a human donor who received a COVID-19 vaccine.

The rearrangement uses TRBV2 and TRBJ1-1; D uncertain. V was clipped by 5 bases and J by 1 base, with 8 bases between them. Germline CDR1 SNHLY, CDR2 FYNNEI. This CDR3 has 13 amino acids. In DNA form, the CDR3 reads TGTGCCAGCAGTAGTAGTGAGAACACTGAAGCTTTCTTT. Its protein product is CASSSSENTEAFF.

The sample holds one count of this clone. The chain recombines TRBV6-5 with TRBJ1-3; weak D call: TRBD1 (5 bases). Trimming stripped 2 bases from V and 6 bases from J, with 8 bases between. The CDR3 loop spans 13 amino acids. Germline V lookup: CDR1 MNHEY, CDR2 SVGAGI. Written as DNA, the CDR3 is TGTGCCAGCAGTTACGGGGGTTTAAACACCATATATTTT. Protein sequence: CASSYGGLNTIYF.

The chain combines TRBV7-2 with TRBJ2-7; 9 positions agree with TRBD1. V gave up 5 bases and J gave up 4 bases; unmatched junction bases: 12. Germline loops: CDR1 SGHTA, CDR2 FQGNSA. The CDR3 is made up of 16 amino acids. The DNA of the CDR3 is TGTGCCAGCAGCGCTTCTGTAGGGACAGGGTGGTACGAGCAGTACTTC. The encoded protein is CASSASVGTGWYEQYF.

The chain joins TRBV29-1 to TRBJ2-2, with 12 bases identical to TRBD1. CDR1 and CDR2 from the germline V gene are SQVTM and ANQGSEA. This CDR3 comprises 14 residues. The V segment lost 6 bases and the J segment 6 bases; nucleotides outside the gene matches: 5. The CDR3 DNA is TGCAGCGTCCCCGGGACAGGGGGCTCCGGGGAGCTGTTTTTT. Its translation is CSVPGTGGSGELFF.

This clone appeared once. The chain is built from TRBV28 and TRBJ2-3; tentative D call: TRBD1 (5 bases). Germline V CDR1 and CDR2: MDHEN, SYDVKM. The CDR3 has 16 amino acids. V dropped 6 bases and J dropped 0 bases, with 16 bases sitting between them. Written as DNA, the CDR3 is TGTGCCAGCAGCCGCCAGGGTTTTGCTAGCACAGATACGCAGTATTTT. Protein sequence: CASSRQGFASTDTQYF.

This chain joins TRBV6-5 and TRBJ1-1; D possibly corresponds to TRBD1 (5 bases). Germline CDR1 and CDR2: MNHEY and SVGAGI. V lost 7 bases and J 1 base, leaving 13 bases between the germline ends. This CDR3 is built from 14 residues. The CDR3 nucleotides are TGTGCCAGCACCTTAGACAGCACGAACACTGAAGCTTTCTTT. Translation gives CASTLDSTNTEAFF.

The chain recombines TRBV3-1 (or the pseudogene TRBV3-2) with TRBJ1-6; D gene ambiguous. The germline V and J ends were trimmed by 4 bases and 12 bases, with 25 bases remaining between them. Germline assignment: CDR1 LGHDT and CDR2 YNNKEL (reference sequence). The CDR3 covers 17 residues. For the CDR3, the DNA is TGTGCCAGCAGCCCCCCCCAAAAGGGAAAGGTTTCGCAACCCCTCCACTTT. As protein: CASSPPQKGKVSQPLHF.

V usage is TRBV5-5 and J usage is TRBJ2-1; D is uncertain. Germline lookup yields CDR1 SGHKS and CDR2 YYEKEE (reference sequence). This CDR3 spans 14 amino acids. Trimming removed 4 bases from V and 2 bases from J, with 10 bases in between. Here the CDR3 DNA reads TGTGCCAGCAGCCCGGTTGCAACCTACAATGAGCAGTTCTTC. Encoded protein: CASSPVATYNEQFF.

This sequence joins TRBV27 and TRBJ2-3; D is uncertain. Germline V gene data show CDR1 as MNHEY and CDR2 as SMNVEV (reference sequence). V lost 6 bases to trimming and J lost 0 bases, with 7 bases between them. This CDR3 spans 13 amino acids. The CDR3 here is CASSETSTDTQYF. The CDR3 coding sequence is TGTGCCAGCAGCGAGACTAGCACAGATACGCAGTATTTT.

The V call is TRBV12-3 or TRBV12-4, the J call TRBJ1-5, with unresolved D. The CDR3 loop spans 13 amino acids. Trimming removed 7 bases from V and 0 bases from J, with 7 bases in between. This chain's CDR3 is CASTGLSNQPQHF. CDR3 coding DNA: TGTGCCAGCACAGGCCTTAGCAATCAGCCCCAGCATTTT.